This T cell receptor (beta chain) originates from a study of T cell changes during pregnancy in multiple sclerosis. The V and J ends lost 4 bases and 4 bases respectively, with 16 bases between them. Looked up from germline, CDR1 is GTSNPN and CDR2 is SVGIG (reference sequence). There are 14 residues in the CDR3. Generated by immunoSEQ multiplex PCR, the TCRdb table keeps only in-frame clones and is missing some. The sample records tens of thousands of clones, roughly 86% being singletons. Sequenced here: CD8+ T cells from peripheral blood mononuclear cells, sampled in the first trimester of pregnancy. V is TRBV30 and J is TRBJ1-2; weak D call: TRBD1 (5 bases). The source of this sequence is a female donor in good health, enrolled as a control in a pregnancy study. For the CDR3, the DNA is TGTGCCTGGACAGGGACTGATACCTTCTATGGCTACACCTTC. It translates to CAWTGTDTFYGYTF.